This T cell receptor (beta chain) was recovered during a study of T cell responses to AZD1222 COVID-19 vaccine. Study results and limitations: Just five or six AZD1222 recipients tested seropositive at baseline. In all cases, repertoires were sampled only after the peak T cell response. Spike-wide vaccine-associated CD4 TCRs dominated at 160-218 and 743-854.

In germline, CDR1 is MNHEY, CDR2 SVGEGT. V lost 2 bases to trimming and J lost 4 bases; unmatched junction nucleotides: 2. This CDR3 comprises 17 residues. Worth noting for this clone: As yet, its antigen is unknown.

TCRdb keeps only in-frame clones here, not all; method: immunoSEQ multiplex PCR. The sample lists about 140,000 clones, 88% seen once, with approximately 3% in the top ten. The TCR originated in an adult who received the AZD1222 COVID-19 vaccine. The chain combines TRBV6-2 or TRBV6-3 with TRBJ2-1; 16 bases line up with TRBD2. The input for sequencing was peripheral blood, taken 28 days after the second AZD1222 dose. Here the CDR3 reads CASSYPGLAGGYNEQFF. The CDR3 DNA reads as TGTGCCAGCAGTTACCCGGGACTAGCGGGGGGGTACAATGAGCAGTTCTTC.